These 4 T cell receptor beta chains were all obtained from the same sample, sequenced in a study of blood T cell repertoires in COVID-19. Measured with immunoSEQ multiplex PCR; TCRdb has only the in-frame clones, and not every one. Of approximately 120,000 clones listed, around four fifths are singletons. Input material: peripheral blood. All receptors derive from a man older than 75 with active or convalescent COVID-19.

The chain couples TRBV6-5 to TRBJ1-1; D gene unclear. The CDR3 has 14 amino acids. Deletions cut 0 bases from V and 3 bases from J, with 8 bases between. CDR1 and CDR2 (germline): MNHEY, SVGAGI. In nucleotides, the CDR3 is TGTGCCAGCAGTTACTCGTTAACACACACTGAAGCTTTCTTT. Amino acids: CASSYSLTHTEAFF.

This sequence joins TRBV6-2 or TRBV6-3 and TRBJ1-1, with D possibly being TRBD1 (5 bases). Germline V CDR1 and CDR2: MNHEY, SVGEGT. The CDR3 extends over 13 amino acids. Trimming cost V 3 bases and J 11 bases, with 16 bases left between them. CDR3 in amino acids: CASSYAQASRAFF. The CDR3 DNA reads TGTGCCAGCAGTTATGCACAGGCCTCGAGGGCTTTCTTT.

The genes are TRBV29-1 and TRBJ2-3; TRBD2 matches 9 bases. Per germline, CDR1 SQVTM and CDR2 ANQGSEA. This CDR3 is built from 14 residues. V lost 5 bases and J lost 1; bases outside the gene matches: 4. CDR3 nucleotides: TGCAGCGTTTCCCGGACTAGCGGCACAGATACGCAGTATTTT. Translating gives CSVSRTSGTDTQYF.

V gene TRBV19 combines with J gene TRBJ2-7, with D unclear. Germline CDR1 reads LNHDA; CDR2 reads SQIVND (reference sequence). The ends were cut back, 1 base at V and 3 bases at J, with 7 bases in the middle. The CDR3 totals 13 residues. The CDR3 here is CASSIASGYEQYF. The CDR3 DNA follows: TGTGCCAGTAGTATAGCCTCGGGCTACGAGCAGTACTTC.